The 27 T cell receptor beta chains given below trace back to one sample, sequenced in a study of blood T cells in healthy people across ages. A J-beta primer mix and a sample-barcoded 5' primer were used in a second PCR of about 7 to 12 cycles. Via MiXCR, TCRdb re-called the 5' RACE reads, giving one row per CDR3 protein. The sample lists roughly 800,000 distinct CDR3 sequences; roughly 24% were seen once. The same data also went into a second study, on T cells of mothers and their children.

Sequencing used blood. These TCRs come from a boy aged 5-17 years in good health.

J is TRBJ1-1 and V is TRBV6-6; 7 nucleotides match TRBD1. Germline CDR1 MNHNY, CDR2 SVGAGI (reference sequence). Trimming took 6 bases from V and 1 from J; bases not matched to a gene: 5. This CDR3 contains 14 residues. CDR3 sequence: CASRGDRQNTEAFF. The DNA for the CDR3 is TGTGCCAGCAGGGGGGACAGACAGAACACTGAAGCTTTCTTT.

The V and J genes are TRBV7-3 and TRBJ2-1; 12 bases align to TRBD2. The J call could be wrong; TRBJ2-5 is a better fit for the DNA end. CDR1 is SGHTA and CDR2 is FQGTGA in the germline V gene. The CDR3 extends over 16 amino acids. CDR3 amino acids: CASSLNPGTSGETQYF. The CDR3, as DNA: TGTGCCAGCAGCTTAAACCCCGGGACTAGCGGGGAGACCCAGTACTTC.

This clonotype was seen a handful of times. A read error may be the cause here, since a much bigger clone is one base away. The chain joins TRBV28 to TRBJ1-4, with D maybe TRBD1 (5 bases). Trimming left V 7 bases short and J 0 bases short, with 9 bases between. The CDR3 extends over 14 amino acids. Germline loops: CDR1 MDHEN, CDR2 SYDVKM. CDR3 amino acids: CASTLTATNEKLFF. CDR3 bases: TGTGCCAGCACTTTGACAGCAACTAATGAAAAACTGTTTTTT. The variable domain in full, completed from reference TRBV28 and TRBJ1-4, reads DVKVTQSSRYLVKRTGEKVFLECVQDMDHENMFWYRQDPGLGLRLIYFSYDVKMKEKGDIPEGYSVSREKKERFSLILESASTNQTSMYLCASTLTATNEKLFFGSGTQLSVL.

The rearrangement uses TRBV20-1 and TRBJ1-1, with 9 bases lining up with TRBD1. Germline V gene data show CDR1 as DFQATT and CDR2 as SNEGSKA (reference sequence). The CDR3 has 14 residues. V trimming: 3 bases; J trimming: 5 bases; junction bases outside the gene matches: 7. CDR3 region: CSASWDRDRTEAFF. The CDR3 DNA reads TGCAGTGCTAGCTGGGACAGGGATCGGACTGAAGCTTTCTTT.

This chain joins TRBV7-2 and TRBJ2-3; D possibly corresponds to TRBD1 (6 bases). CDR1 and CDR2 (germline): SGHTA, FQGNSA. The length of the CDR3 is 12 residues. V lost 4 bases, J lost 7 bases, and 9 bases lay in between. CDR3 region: CASSWQGHTQYF. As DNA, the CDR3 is TGTGCCAGCAGCTGGCAGGGGCATACGCAGTATTTT.

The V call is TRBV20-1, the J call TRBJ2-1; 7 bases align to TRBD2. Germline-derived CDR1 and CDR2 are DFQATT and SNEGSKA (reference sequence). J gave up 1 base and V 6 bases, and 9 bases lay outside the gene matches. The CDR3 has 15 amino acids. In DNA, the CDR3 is TGCAGTGCCCGGTCAGCGGGGCCGTCCTACAATGAGCAGTTCTTC. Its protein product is CSARSAGPSYNEQFF.

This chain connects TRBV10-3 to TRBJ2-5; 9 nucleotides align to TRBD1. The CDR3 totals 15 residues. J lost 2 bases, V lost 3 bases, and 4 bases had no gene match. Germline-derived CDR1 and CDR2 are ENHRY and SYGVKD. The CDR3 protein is CAISEKDRGQETQYF. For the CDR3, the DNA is TGTGCCATCAGTGAAAAGGACAGGGGACAAGAGACCCAGTACTTC.

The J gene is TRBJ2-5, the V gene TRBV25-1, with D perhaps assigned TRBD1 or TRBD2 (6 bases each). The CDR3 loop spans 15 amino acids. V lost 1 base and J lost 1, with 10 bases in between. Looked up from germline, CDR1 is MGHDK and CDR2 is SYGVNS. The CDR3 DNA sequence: TGTGCCAGCAGTGAATTAGGGGGGTCCCAAGAGACCCAGTACTTC. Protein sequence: CASSELGGSQETQYF.

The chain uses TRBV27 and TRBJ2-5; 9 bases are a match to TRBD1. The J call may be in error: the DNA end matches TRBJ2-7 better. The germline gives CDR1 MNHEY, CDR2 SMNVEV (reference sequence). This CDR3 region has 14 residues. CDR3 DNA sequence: TGTGCCAGCAGTTTGGACAGGGGTCAGAACGAGCAGTACTTC. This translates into CASSLDRGQNEQYF.

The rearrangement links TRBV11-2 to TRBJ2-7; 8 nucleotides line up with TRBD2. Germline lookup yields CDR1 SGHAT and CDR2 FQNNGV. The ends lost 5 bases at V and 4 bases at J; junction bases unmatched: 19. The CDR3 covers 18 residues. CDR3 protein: CASSDLRGSGNTFYEQYF. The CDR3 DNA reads TGTGCCAGCAGCGACCTCAGGGGTAGCGGGAACACCTTTTACGAGCAGTACTTC.

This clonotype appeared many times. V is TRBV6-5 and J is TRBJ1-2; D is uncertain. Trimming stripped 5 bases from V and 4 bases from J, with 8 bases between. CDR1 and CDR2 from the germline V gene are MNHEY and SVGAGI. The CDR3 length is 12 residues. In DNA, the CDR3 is TGTGCCAGCAGTGACACTGGCTATGGCTACACCTTC. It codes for CASSDTGYGYTF.

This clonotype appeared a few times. The CDR3 nucleotides read TGCGCCAGCAGCTTGGAATTGGGCAACGAGCAGTACTTC. Protein product: CASSLELGNEQYF. The chain links TRBV5-1 to TRBJ2-5, with unresolved D. Gene TRBJ2-7 matches the end of the DNA better, so the J call may be wrong. This CDR3 has 13 residues. Germline V gene data show CDR1 as SGHRS and CDR2 as YFSETQ.

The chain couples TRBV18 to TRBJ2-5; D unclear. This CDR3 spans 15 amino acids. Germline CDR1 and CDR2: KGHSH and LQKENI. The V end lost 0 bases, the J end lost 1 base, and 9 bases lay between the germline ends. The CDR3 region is CASSPPSTSQETQYF. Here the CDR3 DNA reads TGTGCCAGCTCACCACCGTCCACATCCCAAGAGACCCAGTACTTC.

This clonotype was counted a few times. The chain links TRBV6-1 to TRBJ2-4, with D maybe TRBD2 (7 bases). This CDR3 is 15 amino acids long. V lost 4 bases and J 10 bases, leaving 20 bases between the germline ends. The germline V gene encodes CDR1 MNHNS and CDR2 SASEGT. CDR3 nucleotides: TGTGCCAGCAGTGGAGTGAAGGGGGGGCCCTCTATTCAGTACTTC. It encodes CASSGVKGGPSIQYF.

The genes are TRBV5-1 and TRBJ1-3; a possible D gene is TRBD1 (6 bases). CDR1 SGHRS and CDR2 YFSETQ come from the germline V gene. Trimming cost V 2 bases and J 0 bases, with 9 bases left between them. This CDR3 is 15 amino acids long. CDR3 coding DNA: TGCGCCAGCAGCTTTACAGGGATCTCTGGAAACACCATATATTTT. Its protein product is CASSFTGISGNTIYF.

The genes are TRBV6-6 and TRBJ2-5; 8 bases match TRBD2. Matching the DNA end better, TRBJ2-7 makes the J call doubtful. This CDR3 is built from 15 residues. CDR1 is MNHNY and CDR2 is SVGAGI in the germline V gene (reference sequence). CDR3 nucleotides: TGTGCCAGCAGTTGGGAAGCGGGGGCCCACTACGAGCAGTACTTC. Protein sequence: CASSWEAGAHYEQYF.

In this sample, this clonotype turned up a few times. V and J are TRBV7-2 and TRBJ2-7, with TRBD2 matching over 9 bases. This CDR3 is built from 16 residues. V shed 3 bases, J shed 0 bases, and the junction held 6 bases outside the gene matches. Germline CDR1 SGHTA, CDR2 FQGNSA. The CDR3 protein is CASSFPGGGGSYEQYF. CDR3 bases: TGTGCCAGCAGCTTCCCGGGCGGGGGGGGCTCCTACGAGCAGTACTTC.

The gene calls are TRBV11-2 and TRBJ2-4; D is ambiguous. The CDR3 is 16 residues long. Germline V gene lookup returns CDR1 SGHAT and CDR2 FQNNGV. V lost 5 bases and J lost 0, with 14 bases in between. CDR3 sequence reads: CASSPFTDLAKNIQYF. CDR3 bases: TGTGCCAGCAGCCCCTTTACGGATTTAGCCAAAAACATTCAGTACTTC.

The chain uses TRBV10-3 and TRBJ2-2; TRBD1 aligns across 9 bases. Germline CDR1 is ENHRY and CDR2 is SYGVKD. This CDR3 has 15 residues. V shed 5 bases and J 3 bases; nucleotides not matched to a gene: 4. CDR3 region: CAISPGQGHTGELFF. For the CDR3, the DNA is TGTGCCATCAGTCCGGGACAGGGTCACACCGGGGAGCTGTTTTTT.

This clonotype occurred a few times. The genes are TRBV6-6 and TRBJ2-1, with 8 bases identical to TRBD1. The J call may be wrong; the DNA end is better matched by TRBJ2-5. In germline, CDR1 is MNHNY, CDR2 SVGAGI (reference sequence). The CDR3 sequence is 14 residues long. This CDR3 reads CASRNQGAEETQYF. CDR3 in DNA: TGTGCCAGCAGGAACCAGGGGGCGGAAGAGACCCAGTACTTC.

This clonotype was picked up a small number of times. The CDR3 DNA reads TGTGCCAGCAGATTCCCGGGGTTGGATCAGCCCCAGCATTTT. The encoded protein is CASRFPGLDQPQHF. This chain connects TRBV6-2 or TRBV6-3 to TRBJ1-5; D gene unclear. The CDR3 consists of 14 residues. The germline gives CDR1 MNHEY, CDR2 SVGEGT. The V gene lost 6 bases and the J gene lost 5 bases, with 14 bases spanning the gap.

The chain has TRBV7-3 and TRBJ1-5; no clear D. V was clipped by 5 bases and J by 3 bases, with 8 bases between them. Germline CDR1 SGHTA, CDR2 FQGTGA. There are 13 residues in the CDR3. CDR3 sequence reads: CASSPTHNQPQHF. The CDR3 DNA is TGTGCCAGCAGCCCAACACACAATCAGCCCCAGCATTTT.

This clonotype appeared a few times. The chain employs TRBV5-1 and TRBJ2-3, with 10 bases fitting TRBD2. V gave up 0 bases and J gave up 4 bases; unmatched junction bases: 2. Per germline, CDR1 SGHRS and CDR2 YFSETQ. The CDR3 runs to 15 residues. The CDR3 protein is CASSLGAGGSDTQYF. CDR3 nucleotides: TGCGCCAGCAGCTTGGGAGCGGGGGGGTCAGATACGCAGTATTTT.

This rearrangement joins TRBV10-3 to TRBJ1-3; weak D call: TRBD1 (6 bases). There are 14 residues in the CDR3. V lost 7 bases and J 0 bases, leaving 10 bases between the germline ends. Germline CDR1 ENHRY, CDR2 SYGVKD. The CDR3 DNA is TGTGCCATCAACGAGGACAGCTCTGGAAACACCATATATTTT. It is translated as CAINEDSSGNTIYF.

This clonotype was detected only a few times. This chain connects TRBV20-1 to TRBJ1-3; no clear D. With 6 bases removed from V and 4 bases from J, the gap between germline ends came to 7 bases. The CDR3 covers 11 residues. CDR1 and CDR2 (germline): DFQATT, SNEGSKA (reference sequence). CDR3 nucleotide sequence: TGCAGTGCCCCAAGCGGAAACACCATATATTTT. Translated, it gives CSAPSGNTIYF.

CDR3 amino acids: CASSLESFNQPQHF. The CDR3 DNA follows: TGCGCCAGCAGCTTGGAATCCTTCAATCAGCCCCAGCATTTT. V and J are TRBV5-1 and TRBJ1-5; no reliable D call. Germline loops: CDR1 SGHRS, CDR2 YFSETQ. The CDR3 is 14 residues long. Trimming removed 0 bases from V and 3 bases from J, with 7 bases in between.

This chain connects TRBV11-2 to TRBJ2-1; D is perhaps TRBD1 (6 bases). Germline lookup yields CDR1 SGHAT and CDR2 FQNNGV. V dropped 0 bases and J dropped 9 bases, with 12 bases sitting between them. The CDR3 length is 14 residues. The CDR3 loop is CASSLDRGGSEQFF. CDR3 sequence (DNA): TGTGCCAGCAGCTTAGATAGAGGGGGTAGTGAGCAGTTCTTC.